Below, 24 T cell receptor beta chains from the same sample are listed, as sequenced in a study of cytomegalovirus exposure and HLA in healthy donors. The study ran its PCR with 60 Vbeta and 13 Jbeta primers. Sequencing was performed with immunoSEQ multiplex PCR; in TCRdb, only in-frame clones are kept and a portion is missing. The data show some 90,000 clones, about 66% seen once. The sequencing sample was made of PBMCs. The receptors here all came from a boy aged 5-17 years in good health and CMV-seropositive.

This clone was counted only a few times. The chain couples TRBV19 to TRBJ2-2, with 7 bases aligning to TRBD2. CDR1 LNHDA and CDR2 SQIVND come from the germline V gene (reference sequence). CDR3 length: 16 amino acids. V trimming: 1 base; J trimming: 7 bases; junction bases outside the gene matches: 9. The CDR3 DNA sequence: TGTGCCAGTAGTATAGTCCGGGAGGTCGGGAGCGGGGAGCTGTTTTTT. Residues: CASSIVREVGSGELFF.

This clone was seen only a few times. At the DNA level, this CDR3 is encoded by other sequences in the same sample as well. The chain has TRBV5-1 and TRBJ1-1; a possible D gene is TRBD1 (5 bases). V shed 3 bases and J shed 5 bases, with 11 bases lying between them. The germline V gene has CDR1 SGHRS and CDR2 YFSETQ. The CDR3 totals 13 residues. As DNA, the CDR3 is TGCGCCAGCAGCTCGACCGGGGGAACTGAAGCTTTCTTT. Protein product: CASSSTGGTEAFF. Looking up the rest from reference TRBV5-1 and TRBJ1-1 gives the full variable domain: KAGVTQTPRYLIKTRGQQVTLSCSPISGHRSVSWYQQTPGQGLQFLFEYFSETQRNKGNFPGRFSGRQFSNSRSEMNVSTLELGDSALYLCASSSTGGTEAFFGQGTRLTVV.

This sequence joins TRBV19 and TRBJ1-1; D uncertain. The V end was cut by 7 bases, the J end by 3 bases, with 9 bases between. Per the germline V gene, CDR1 is LNHDA and CDR2 is SQIVND (reference sequence). The CDR3 is made up of 12 amino acids. The CDR3 bases are TGTGCCAGTAAAGTCGGTCACACTGAAGCTTTCTTT. It is translated as CASKVGHTEAFF.

The J gene is TRBJ1-2, the V gene TRBV27; D call uncertain. CDR1 is MNHEY and CDR2 is SMNVEV in the germline V gene (reference sequence). V gave up 5 bases and J gave up 5 bases, with 15 bases separating them. This CDR3 has 14 amino acids. The CDR3, as DNA: TGTGCCAGCAGTCGTACGGGGAGAGGATATGGCTACACCTTC. This encodes CASSRTGRGYGYTF.

The rearrangement joins TRBV4-1 to TRBJ1-2; D ambiguous. Germline V gives CDR1 MGHRA, CDR2 YSYEKL. The CDR3 loop spans 14 amino acids. The germline V and J ends were trimmed by 0 bases and 3 bases, with 8 bases remaining between them. CDR3 loop: CASSQDPDYYGYTF. CDR3 coding DNA: TGCGCCAGCAGCCAAGATCCAGATTACTATGGCTACACCTTC.

V and J are TRBV5-4 and TRBJ1-2; D possibly corresponds to TRBD1 (6 bases). Germline-derived CDR1 and CDR2 are SGHNT and YYREEE (reference sequence). There are 15 residues in the CDR3. V gave up 0 bases and J gave up 1 base, with 10 bases separating them. CDR3 coding DNA: TGTGCCAGCAGCTTGGCCCAGGGGCTTAACTATGGCTACACCTTC. It is translated as CASSLAQGLNYGYTF.

The J gene is TRBJ2-3, the V gene TRBV18; 7 bases match TRBD2. Germline CDR1 and CDR2: KGHSH and LQKENI. V lost 3 bases to trimming and J lost 2 bases; unmatched junction nucleotides: 8. There are 16 residues in the CDR3. As DNA, the CDR3 is TGTGCCAGCTCACCGAGGGGCGGGGGACCCACAGATACGCAGTATTTT. It specifies CASSPRGGGPTDTQYF.

In this sample, this clone turned up a few times. The chain carries TRBV5-1 and TRBJ2-3; D is perhaps TRBD2 (6 bases). Trimming took off 6 bases at V and 5 bases at J, with 13 bases between the two ends. Germline V gene lookup returns CDR1 SGHRS and CDR2 YFSETQ. The CDR3 extends over 13 amino acids. The CDR3: CASKDGGRDTQYF. In DNA, the CDR3 is TGCGCCAGCAAAGACGGGGGAAGAGATACGCAGTATTTT.

This clone was seen just once. The chain recombines TRBV7-8 with TRBJ2-1, with TRBD2 matching 8 bases. The CDR3 is 16 residues long. CDR1 and CDR2 from the germline V gene are SGHVS and FQNEAQ. Trimming took 7 bases from V and 1 from J; bases not matched to a gene: 9. The CDR3 protein is CASTVGRGESYNEQFF. DNA of the CDR3: TGTGCCAGCACCGTCGGGCGGGGGGAATCCTACAATGAGCAGTTCTTC.

This chain uses TRBV19 with TRBJ1-5; maybe TRBD1 (5 bases). The CDR3 sequence is 15 residues long. Germline lookup yields CDR1 LNHDA and CDR2 SQIVND (reference sequence). Trimming took 4 bases from V and 3 from J, leaving 13 bases between them. The CDR3 DNA is TGTGCCAGTAGTAGGGGCCAGGGCGCCAATCAGCCCCAGCATTTT. Translation gives CASSRGQGANQPQHF.

V gene TRBV5-1 combines with J gene TRBJ1-4; TRBD1 matches at 7 bases. CDR3 length: 15 amino acids. The V and J ends lost 0 bases and 6 bases, in that order; junction bases with no gene match: 5. The germline gives CDR1 SGHRS, CDR2 YFSETQ. The CDR3 reads CASSLGPGTDEKLFF. CDR3 sequence (DNA): TGCGCCAGCAGCTTGGGCCCCGGGACAGATGAAAAACTGTTTTTT.

The rearrangement joins TRBV11-3 to TRBJ1-1, with D perhaps matching TRBD1 (6 bases). The V end lost 4 bases, the J end lost 9 bases, and 15 bases lay between the germline ends. The CDR3 is made up of 13 amino acids. CDR1 and CDR2 from the germline V gene are SGHNT and YENEEA. The CDR3 DNA sequence: TGTGCCAGCAGCTCCGGTACAGGGTCACAAGCTTTCTTT. Translation gives CASSSGTGSQAFF.

This clone showed up just a few times. This rearrangement joins TRBV7-2 to TRBJ2-7; 7 bases map to TRBD2. There are 15 residues in the CDR3. V trimming: 3 bases; J trimming: 5 bases; junction bases outside the gene matches: 10. Germline CDR1 SGHTA, CDR2 FQGNSA. CDR3 nucleotide sequence: TGTGCCAGCAGCTTGTTGGTCGCGGGAGAAGACGAGCAGTACTTC. It encodes CASSLLVAGEDEQYF.

The V and J genes are TRBV29-1 and TRBJ2-7; 9 positions agree with TRBD1. Germline V CDR1 and CDR2: SQVTM, ANQGSEA. V dropped 4 bases and J dropped 4; count of bases not matched to a gene: 8. The CDR3 extends over 14 amino acids. CDR3 residues: CSVVFGTGRYEQYF. Written as DNA, the CDR3 is TGCAGCGTTGTTTTCGGGACAGGGCGATACGAGCAGTACTTC.

The chain couples TRBV2 to TRBJ2-1; no clear D gene. Trimming removed 4 bases from V and 7 bases from J, with 11 bases in between. The length of the CDR3 is 13 residues. Per the germline V gene, CDR1 is SNHLY and CDR2 is FYNNEI. CDR3 sequence reads: CASSVYSENEQFF. The CDR3 bases are TGTGCCAGCAGTGTGTACAGTGAGAATGAGCAGTTCTTC.

The rearrangement links TRBV6-5 to TRBJ2-7, with D perhaps TRBD2 (6 bases). Trimming removed 6 bases at V and 2 bases at J, with 17 bases between. The CDR3 sequence is 15 residues long. From germline, CDR1 is MNHEY and CDR2 SVGAGI. CDR3 nucleotide sequence: TGTGCCAGCAGCACGCCGGGACTGGGAGCCTACGAGCAGTACTTC. Amino acid sequence: CASSTPGLGAYEQYF.

This rearrangement joins TRBV28 to TRBJ2-7; no clear D. The V gene's germline CDR1 is MDHEN and CDR2 SYDVKM. The CDR3 totals 11 residues. The germline V and J ends were trimmed by 5 bases and 4 bases, with 6 bases remaining between them. The CDR3 reads CASSPQYEQYF. Here the CDR3 DNA reads TGTGCCAGCAGTCCCCAGTACGAGCAGTACTTC.

This clone was counted only a few times. This chain links TRBV30 with TRBJ2-3; 7 nucleotides line up with TRBD2. J gave up 2 bases and V 2 bases, and 7 bases lay outside the gene matches. Germline loops: CDR1 GTSNPN, CDR2 SVGIG (reference sequence). This CDR3 is built from 15 residues. CDR3 loop: CAWSLRREPTDTQYF. DNA of the CDR3: TGTGCCTGGAGTCTAAGGCGGGAGCCCACAGATACGCAGTATTTT. Based on the CDR3 plus reference TRBV30 and TRBJ2-3, the full variable domain is SQTIHQWPATLVQPVGSPLSLECTVEGTSNPNLYWYRQAAGRGLQLLFYSVGIGQISSEVPQNLSASRPQDRQFILSSKKLLLSDSGFYLCAWSLRREPTDTQYFGPGTRLTVL.

This CDR3 reads CASSVQGAPGNTIYF. CDR3 nucleotides: TGTGCCAGCAGTGTTCAGGGGGCTCCTGGAAACACCATATATTTT. The chain couples TRBV2 to TRBJ1-3; TRBD1 agrees at 8 bases. The CDR3 runs to 15 residues. The ends lost 4 bases at V and 2 bases at J; junction bases unmatched: 4. The germline CDR1 and CDR2 sequences are SNHLY and FYNNEI. The whole variable domain, remainder taken from reference TRBV2 and TRBJ1-3, is EPEVTQTPSHQVTQMGQEVILRCVPISNHLYFYWYRQILGQKVEFLVSFYNNEISEKSEIFDDQFSVERPDGSNFTLKIRSTKLEDSAMYFCASSVQGAPGNTIYFGEGSWLTVV.

This chain joins TRBV9 and TRBJ1-6; a possible D gene is TRBD1 (5 bases). The CDR3 spans 14 residues. In germline, CDR1 is SGDLS, CDR2 YYNGEE. Trimming shortened V by 0 bases and J by 7 bases, and 8 bases separated the two germline ends. CDR3 bases: TGTGCCAGCAGCGTAGGGGGGGGGAATTCACCCCTCCACTTT. Protein product: CASSVGGGNSPLHF.

The chain uses TRBV19 and TRBJ1-1; no clear D. With 2 bases removed from V and 0 bases from J, the gap between germline ends came to 13 bases. CDR3 length: 16 residues. The germline V gene encodes CDR1 LNHDA and CDR2 SQIVND (reference sequence). The CDR3 sequence is CASSIFSAALNTEAFF. CDR3 coding DNA: TGTGCCAGTAGTATATTTTCGGCAGCGTTGAACACTGAAGCTTTCTTT. Variable domain in full (rest from reference TRBV19 and TRBJ1-1): DGGITQSPKYLFRKEGQNVTLSCEQNLNHDAMYWYRQDPGQGLRLIYYSQIVNDFQKGDIAEGYSVSREKKESFPLTVTSAQKNPTAFYLCASSIFSAALNTEAFFGQGTRLTVV.

A few counts support this clone. J is TRBJ2-7 and V is TRBV2; 7 bases line up with TRBD2. V shed 8 bases and J 0 bases; nucleotides not matched to a gene: 1. Per the germline V gene, CDR1 is SNHLY and CDR2 is FYNNEI. The CDR3 consists of 12 residues. CDR3 loop: CASGLGSYEQYF. The DNA of the CDR3 is TGTGCCAGCGGACTAGGCTCCTACGAGCAGTACTTC.

This clone was found a few times. The V call is TRBV5-1, the J call TRBJ2-3; 16 bases fit TRBD2. Germline-derived CDR1 and CDR2 are SGHRS and YFSETQ. The ends lost 4 bases at V and 2 bases at J; junction bases unmatched: 7. The CDR3 spans 18 residues. The CDR3 DNA is TGCGCCAGCAGCGCCGGGACTAGCGGGGGGGTCTCCACAGATACGCAGTATTTT. As protein: CASSAGTSGGVSTDTQYF.

This clone appeared a few times. The DNA of the CDR3 is TGTGCCAGCAGTGAATATGGGGCGGGGGAGCAGTACTTC. It yields the protein CASSEYGAGEQYF. The rearrangement joins TRBV2 to TRBJ2-7, with D perhaps TRBD2 (6 bases). CDR1 is SNHLY and CDR2 is FYNNEI in the germline V gene. V was trimmed by 2 bases and J by 7 bases, leaving 12 bases between them. CDR3 length equals 13 residues.